This T cell receptor (beta chain) was sequenced in a study of shared clonotypes between healthy human individuals. A remark on this clone: The antigen is not known.

Study-wide findings and caveats: For sorted subsets, rarefaction showed incomplete sequencing despite large depth.

Both CD45RO+ cells and CCR7-negative CD45RA+ TemRA cells were combined to make up CD8 memory. Assay execution proceeded at the deep level. An even split of each subset's genomic DNA across several immunoSEQ plates was performed. This table comes from immunoSEQ multiplex PCR, and its TCRdb copy is limited to in-frame clones, with some not included. The repertoire holds about 120,000 clones, with over 65% as singletons. V shed 8 bases and J shed 11 bases, with 21 bases lying between them. Per germline, CDR1 MDHEN and CDR2 SYDVKM. The CDR3 length is 13 residues. The source material was memory CD8+ T cells sorted from blood. As for subset: CD45RO+ cells pooled with CCR7-negative TemRA cells. V usage is TRBV28 and J usage is TRBJ1-2; no clear D. This clonotype originated in a woman aged 30 to 39 in good health. This chain's CDR3 is CASSTLVLTGYTF. In DNA form, the CDR3 reads TGTGCCAGCTCGACATTAGTGTTAACGGGATACACCTTC.